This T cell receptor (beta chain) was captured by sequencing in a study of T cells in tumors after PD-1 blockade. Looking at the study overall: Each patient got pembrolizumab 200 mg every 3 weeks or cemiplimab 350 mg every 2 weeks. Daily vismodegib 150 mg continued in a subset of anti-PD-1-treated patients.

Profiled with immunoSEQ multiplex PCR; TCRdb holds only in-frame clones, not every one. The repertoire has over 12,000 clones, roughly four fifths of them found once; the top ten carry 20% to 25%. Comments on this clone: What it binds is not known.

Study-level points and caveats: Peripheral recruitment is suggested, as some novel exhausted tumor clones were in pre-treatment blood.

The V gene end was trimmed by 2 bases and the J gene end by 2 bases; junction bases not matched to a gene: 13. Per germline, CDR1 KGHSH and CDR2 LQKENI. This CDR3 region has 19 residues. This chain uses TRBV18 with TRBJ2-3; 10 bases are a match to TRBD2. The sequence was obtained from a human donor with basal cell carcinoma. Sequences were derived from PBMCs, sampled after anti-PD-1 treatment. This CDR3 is CASSPSEGLATSSTDTQYF. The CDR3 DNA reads TGTGCCAGCTCACCATCAGAGGGACTAGCGACTAGTTCCACAGATACGCAGTATTTT.